The T cell receptor beta chain under discussion was sequenced for a study of CD8 T cells in ankylosing spondylitis. Overall study results and limits: Eight or nine highly homologous variants formed a TCR beta motif that appeared characteristic of ankylosing spondylitis blood.

The trim removed 4 bases at V and 8 bases at J, leaving 11 bases unmatched. The CDR3 loop spans 16 amino acids. CDR1 is KGHDR, CDR2 SFDVKD, per germline. For TCR beta, libraries came from quantitative 5'-RACE with molecular barcodes. MiXCR, run by TCRdb on the 5' RACE reads, gives a single entry per CDR3 protein. This sample carries some 130,000 distinct CDR3 sequences, approximately 17% of them seen once, and the ten largest clones take approximately 30%. On this clonotype itself: Its target is not known.

The chain combines TRBV24-1 with TRBJ2-1, with 9 bases matching TRBD1. The TCR originated in a male donor with ankylosing spondylitis. Sequenced: blood, either unsorted or a sorted T cell fraction (not recorded which). CDR3 in amino acids: CATSDRGTGRGDEQFF. The CDR3 DNA reads as TGTGCCACCAGTGACCGGGGGACAGGGAGAGGCGATGAGCAGTTCTTC.